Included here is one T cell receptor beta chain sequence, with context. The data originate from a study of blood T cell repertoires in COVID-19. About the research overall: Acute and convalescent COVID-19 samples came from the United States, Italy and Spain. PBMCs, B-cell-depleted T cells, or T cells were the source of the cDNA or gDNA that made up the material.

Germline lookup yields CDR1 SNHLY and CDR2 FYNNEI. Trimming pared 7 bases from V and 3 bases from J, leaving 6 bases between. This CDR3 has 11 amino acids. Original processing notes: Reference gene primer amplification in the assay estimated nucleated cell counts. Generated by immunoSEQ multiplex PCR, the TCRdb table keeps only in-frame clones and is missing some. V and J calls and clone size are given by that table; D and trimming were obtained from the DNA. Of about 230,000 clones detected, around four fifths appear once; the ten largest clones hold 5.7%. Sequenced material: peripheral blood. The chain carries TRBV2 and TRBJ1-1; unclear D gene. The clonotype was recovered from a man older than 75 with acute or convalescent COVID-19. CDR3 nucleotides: TGTGCCAGCAACGGAGACACTGAAGCTTTCTTT. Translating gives CASNGDTEAFF. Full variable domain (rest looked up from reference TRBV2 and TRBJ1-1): EPEVTQTPSHQVTQMGQEVILRCVPISNHLYFYWYRQILGQKVEFLVSFYNNEISEKSEIFDDQFSVERPDGSNFTLKIRSTKLEDSAMYFCASNGDTEAFFGQGTRLTVV.